This TCR beta chain was recovered during a study of CD8+ T cells in alopecia areata. Study at large: Female C3H/HeJ mice aged 7-10 weeks received skin from spontaneously alopecic C3H/HeJ graft donors aged roughly 6-12 months. Points from the study as a whole: Scalp samples also yield sequences from resident alphabeta T cells of normal skin. The study found higher clonality in lesional than normal scalp, especially in alopecia totalis/universalis. Whereas mice showed it more clearly, TCR sharing across patients was murkier, possibly because of HLA.

Per germline, CDR1 FNHDT and CDR2 SITEND (reference sequence). The CDR3 length is 15 residues. V lost 2 bases to trimming and J lost 1 base; unmatched junction nucleotides: 3. Extracted RNA was reverse transcribed, and the resulting cDNA served as sequencing template. This table comes from immunoSEQ multiplex PCR, and its TCRdb copy is limited to in-frame clones, with some not included. The repertoire shows approximately 300,000 clones, none seen only once; the top ten take roughly 1.2%. This clone was observed a few times. The antigen remains unidentified. Gene names are mouse gene names. With the read ending 4 residues before the CDR3 end, the germline J gene is used to fill in that end. Sorting relied on CD4, CD8alpha, NKG2D, NKG2ACE and other markers applied to pooled cutaneous lymph node cells.

The source is a C3H/HeJ mouse with alopecia areata. The MHC haplotype of the strain is H2-k. Input material: CD4+ T cells sorted from a lymph node. This chain links TRBV19 with TRBJ1-1; 9 bases line up with TRBD1. CDR3 bases read: TGTGCCAGCAGTATCCCGACAGGGGGGAACACA. Translating it yields CASSIPTGGNT. The full CDR3 sequence reads CASSIPTGGNTEVFF.